These T cell receptor beta chains were read from a single sample in a study of radiotherapy plus CTLA-4 blockade in lung cancer. Some clones are missing from TCRdb's copy, which holds only in-frame ones; the method was immunoSEQ multiplex PCR. The sample lists 70,000 to 90,000 clones, around 87% occurring once. The input for sequencing was peripheral blood, taken from a patient treated with radiotherapy plus ipilimumab. The receptors originated from a human donor with non-small cell lung cancer who had stable disease on radiotherapy plus ipilimumab. Each CDR3 is given with its conserved first and last residue. A D gene is named only where the DNA matches it firmly. The size field is filled for only some rows; it gives once, few, many or a size class.

clone_size: -
d_call: -
v_call: TRBV5-1
j_call: TRBJ2-1
cdr3_nt: TGCGCCAGCAGCTTGGACAGCACGGGATACAATGAGCAGTTCTTC
cdr3_aa: CASSLDSTGYNEQFF

clone_size: -
d_call: TRBD2
v_call: TRBV7-8
j_call: TRBJ2-1
cdr3_nt: TGTGCCAGCAGCTTAGTTGCTAGCGGGGGGGCCGTCGCCTACAATGAGCAGTTCTTC
cdr3_aa: CASSLVASGGAVAYNEQFF

clone_size: once
d_call: -
v_call: TRBV7-9
j_call: TRBJ1-1
cdr3_nt: TGTGCCAGCGGACCCCCCGGCCAGCGGAACACTGAAGCTTTCTTT
cdr3_aa: CASGPPGQRNTEAFF

clone_size: -
d_call: -
v_call: TRBV27
j_call: TRBJ1-1
cdr3_nt: TGTGCCAGCAGTTTAAGCGGGGGTAGGACTGAAGCTTTCTTT
cdr3_aa: CASSLSGGRTEAFF

clone_size: -
d_call: -
v_call: TRBV18
j_call: TRBJ1-5
cdr3_nt: TGTGCCAGCTCACCACCTCCGGGGGGCAATCAGCCCCAGCATTTT
cdr3_aa: CASSPPPGGNQPQHF

clone_size: -
d_call: -
v_call: TRBV9
j_call: TRBJ2-7
cdr3_nt: TGTGCCAGCAGCGTAGAAGGGACGGTCTACGAGCAGTACTTC
cdr3_aa: CASSVEGTVYEQYF

clone_size: -
d_call: -
v_call: TRBV6-5
j_call: TRBJ2-3
cdr3_nt: TGTGCCAGCAGCCCCGAGTTCGATACGCAGTATTTT
cdr3_aa: CASSPEFDTQYF

clone_size: -
d_call: -
v_call: TRBV7-9
j_call: TRBJ2-6
cdr3_nt: TGTGCCAGCAGACTTCAGGTCTCTGGGGCCAACGTCCTGACTTTC
cdr3_aa: CASRLQVSGANVLTF

clone_size: -
d_call: -
v_call: TRBV11-2
j_call: TRBJ2-7
cdr3_nt: TGTGCCAGCAGCCCGGGTAACTCGGGGTACGAGCAGTACTTC
cdr3_aa: CASSPGNSGYEQYF

clone_size: -
d_call: -
v_call: TRBV7-3
j_call: TRBJ2-3
cdr3_nt: TGTGCCAGCAGTCGTCAACAGGGAGGACGACTCACAGATACGCAGTATTTT
cdr3_aa: CASSRQQGGRLTDTQYF

clone_size: -
d_call: -
v_call: TRBV27
j_call: TRBJ2-1
cdr3_nt: TGTGCCAGTGGGCACAATGAGCAGTTCTTC
cdr3_aa: CASGHNEQFF

clone_size: -
d_call: TRBD2
v_call: TRBV19
j_call: TRBJ2-3
cdr3_nt: TGTGCCAGTAGTAGACTAGCGGGAGGGACGGGCACAGATACGCAGTATTTT
cdr3_aa: CASSRLAGGTGTDTQYF

clone_size: -
d_call: -
v_call: TRBV5-1
j_call: TRBJ1-1
cdr3_nt: TGCGCCAGCAGCTTGGAAGTAATGAAGAACACTGAAGCTTTCTTT
cdr3_aa: CASSLEVMKNTEAFF

clone_size: -
d_call: -
v_call: TRBV5-1
j_call: TRBJ2-5
cdr3_nt: TGCGCCAGCAGCTTGAGCGGGGCGGGGGCTAGTAGTGAGACCCAGTACTTC
cdr3_aa: CASSLSGAGASSETQYF

clone_size: -
d_call: -
v_call: TRBV20-1
j_call: TRBJ2-1
cdr3_nt: TGCAGTGCCGCATCGGTTGAGCAGTTCTTC
cdr3_aa: CSAASVEQFF

clone_size: -
d_call: -
v_call: TRBV6-1
j_call: TRBJ2-1
cdr3_nt: TGTGCCAGCAGAGACTCGAGGGGCAGTGAGCAGTTCTTC
cdr3_aa: CASRDSRGSEQFF

clone_size: -
d_call: TRBD1
v_call: TRBV27
j_call: TRBJ2-2
cdr3_nt: TGTGCCAGCAGTTCCCGACAGGGGGCTAACGGGGAGCTGTTTTTT
cdr3_aa: CASSSRQGANGELFF

clone_size: -
d_call: -
v_call: TRBV5-4
j_call: TRBJ2-5
cdr3_nt: TGTGCCAGCAGCCCTCCCGGCTCGGTACAAGAGACCCAGTACTTC
cdr3_aa: CASSPPGSVQETQYF

clone_size: -
d_call: -
v_call: TRBV25-1
j_call: TRBJ2-7
cdr3_nt: TGTGCCAGCAGTGAACGGGGACGGACCTACGAGCAGTACTTC
cdr3_aa: CASSERGRTYEQYF

clone_size: few
d_call: TRBD1
v_call: TRBV10-3
j_call: TRBJ1-6
cdr3_nt: TGTGCCATCAGTGAGTCCGCAGGGGGCCCACCCCTCCACTTT
cdr3_aa: CAISESAGGPPLHF

clone_size: -
d_call: -
v_call: TRBV27
j_call: TRBJ1-5
cdr3_nt: TGTGCCAGCAGTTTACTGGGGTGGGGCAGGCCCCAGCATTTT
cdr3_aa: CASSLLGWGRPQHF

clone_size: -
d_call: -
v_call: TRBV5-1
j_call: TRBJ1-2
cdr3_nt: TGCGCCAGCAGCCCACGTAGCGAAAACTATGGCTACACCTTC
cdr3_aa: CASSPRSENYGYTF

clone_size: -
d_call: TRBD1
v_call: TRBV2
j_call: TRBJ2-1
cdr3_nt: TGTGCCAGCAGTGACGACAGGGATAACAATGAGCAGTTCTTC
cdr3_aa: CASSDDRDNNEQFF

clone_size: -
d_call: -
v_call: TRBV4-2
j_call: TRBJ1-1
cdr3_nt: TGTGCCAGCAGCCAAGGGAACGTGGGGGACACTGAAGCTTTCTTT
cdr3_aa: CASSQGNVGDTEAFF

clone_size: -
d_call: TRBD1
v_call: TRBV2
j_call: TRBJ1-6
cdr3_nt: TGTGCCAGCAGTGAACAGGGGGCGCTTCCCTCACCCCTCCACTTT
cdr3_aa: CASSEQGALPSPLHF

clone_size: few
d_call: -
v_call: TRBV28
j_call: TRBJ2-5
cdr3_nt: TGTGCCAGCAGGGGGACTCGCGAGACCCAGTACTTC
cdr3_aa: CASRGTRETQYF

clone_size: -
d_call: TRBD2
v_call: TRBV30
j_call: TRBJ2-7
cdr3_nt: TGTGCCTGGAACCGGGGGGGCCCCTACGAGCAGTACTTC
cdr3_aa: CAWNRGGPYEQYF

clone_size: -
d_call: TRBD1
v_call: TRBV29-1
j_call: TRBJ2-5
cdr3_nt: TGCAGTGGTTCTAGTACAGGGGGTTTTGAGACCCAGTACTTC
cdr3_aa: CSGSSTGGFETQYF

clone_size: -
d_call: TRBD1
v_call: TRBV28
j_call: TRBJ2-2
cdr3_nt: TGTGCCAGCAGTCCGTTATTCGGGACAGGGGACACCGGGGAGCTGTTTTTT
cdr3_aa: CASSPLFGTGDTGELFF

clone_size: few
d_call: TRBD2
v_call: TRBV13
j_call: TRBJ2-1
cdr3_nt: TGTGCCAGCAGCTTTCCTAGCGGGGGGGCCAATGAGCAGTTCTTC
cdr3_aa: CASSFPSGGANEQFF

clone_size: -
d_call: -
v_call: TRBV5-1
j_call: TRBJ1-3
cdr3_nt: TGCGCCAGCCCTCCTAGGTCAGGGAGACGGGGAAACACCATATATTTT
cdr3_aa: CASPPRSGRRGNTIYF

clone_size: -
d_call: TRBD1
v_call: TRBV28
j_call: TRBJ2-7
cdr3_nt: TGTGCCAGCAGTCCTGCCCTTGGACAGGGGATTCCCTACGAGCAGTACTTC
cdr3_aa: CASSPALGQGIPYEQYF

clone_size: -
d_call: -
v_call: TRBV19
j_call: TRBJ2-6
cdr3_nt: TGTGCCAGTAGTATTGGTCAGAGCTCTGGGGCCAACGTCCTGACTTTC
cdr3_aa: CASSIGQSSGANVLTF

clone_size: -
d_call: -
v_call: TRBV11-2
j_call: TRBJ1-5
cdr3_nt: TGTGCCAGCAGCTCGGGGCTACATGTTCAGCCCCAGCATTTT
cdr3_aa: CASSSGLHVQPQHF

clone_size: few
d_call: TRBD1
v_call: TRBV19
j_call: TRBJ1-2
cdr3_nt: TGTGCCAGTCAACGGGACAGGGAGAAAGGCGGCTACACCTTC
cdr3_aa: CASQRDREKGGYTF

clone_size: -
d_call: -
v_call: TRBV30
j_call: TRBJ1-1
cdr3_nt: TGTGCCTGGAGCCTCCGGGGAACCAAGGAAGCTTTCTTT
cdr3_aa: CAWSLRGTKEAFF

clone_size: -
d_call: TRBD1
v_call: TRBV7-2
j_call: TRBJ1-6
cdr3_nt: TGTGCCAGCAGCTTGGCCGGGACAGGAAATTCACCCCTCCACTTT
cdr3_aa: CASSLAGTGNSPLHF

clone_size: -
d_call: TRBD1
v_call: TRBV5-1
j_call: TRBJ2-7
cdr3_nt: TGCGCCAGCAGCTGGAGAACAGGGGGTGTCCCCTACGAGCAGTACTTC
cdr3_aa: CASSWRTGGVPYEQYF

clone_size: -
d_call: -
v_call: TRBV5-1
j_call: TRBJ2-7
cdr3_nt: TGCGCCAGCAGCTCAGGTACAACCTACGAGCAGTACTTC
cdr3_aa: CASSSGTTYEQYF

clone_size: -
d_call: TRBD1
v_call: TRBV9
j_call: TRBJ2-1
cdr3_nt: TGTGCCAGCGGTTACCAACTAAAAAGGGGGCGTGGGGCTGACAATGAGCAGTTCTTC
cdr3_aa: CASGYQLKRGRGADNEQFF

clone_size: -
d_call: -
v_call: TRBV19
j_call: TRBJ1-1
cdr3_nt: TGTGCCAGCCAGACAGCGCTGAACACTGAAGCTTTCTTT
cdr3_aa: CASQTALNTEAFF

clone_size: -
d_call: -
v_call: TRBV7-2
j_call: TRBJ2-5
cdr3_nt: TGTGCCAGCAGCGCACCAGGCGGGGGCCCCGGTCGAGAGACCCAGTACTTC
cdr3_aa: CASSAPGGGPGRETQYF

clone_size: -
d_call: -
v_call: TRBV7-6
j_call: TRBJ2-2
cdr3_nt: TGTGCCAGCAGCTCCGGGGGAGGGAACACCGGGGAGCTGTTTTTT
cdr3_aa: CASSSGGGNTGELFF

clone_size: -
d_call: TRBD2
v_call: TRBV2
j_call: TRBJ2-5
cdr3_nt: TGTGCCAGCAGGGGGAGGGTCGGGACCCAGTACTTC
cdr3_aa: CASRGRVGTQYF